This TCR beta chain derives from a study of cytomegalovirus exposure and HLA in healthy donors. PCR employed 60 Vbeta and 13 Jbeta primers. Assay used: immunoSEQ multiplex PCR; TCRdb lists only in-frame clones, some missing. This table has fewer than 250,000 clones, 75% to 80% appearing once. The table lists this clone with a few counts. Its antigen is undetermined. Germline CDR1 MNHEY, CDR2 SVGAGI. The CDR3 extends over 15 amino acids. The V gene end was trimmed by 5 bases and the J gene end by 0 bases; junction bases not matched to a gene: 4. Regarding the study as a whole: A list of roughly 180 TCR beta chains associated with cytomegalovirus was given.

The sample was PBMCs. This chain connects TRBV6-5 to TRBJ2-7; 10 bases are shared with TRBD2. The sequence derives from a woman aged 25 to 39 in good health and CMV-seropositive. The CDR3 DNA is TGTGCCAGCAGTAAGCGGGGGGGAAGCTCCTACGAGCAGTACTTC. It encodes CASSKRGGSSYEQYF.